These 11 T cell receptor beta chains originate from one sample sequenced in a study of blood T cell repertoires in COVID-19. Profiling relied on immunoSEQ multiplex PCR, and the TCRdb table lists in-frame clones only, not all of them. Of 90,000 or so clones listed, about 88% were seen once; the top ten hold approximately 1.2%. The sample was peripheral blood. The receptors were sampled from a man at least 80 years old with active or convalescent COVID-19.

This clone occurred once. This sequence joins TRBV12-3 or TRBV12-4 and TRBJ1-1; D is undetermined. Trimming removed 6 bases at V and 0 bases at J, with 8 bases between. The CDR3 loop spans 13 amino acids. The CDR3 nucleotides read TGTGCCAGCAGGGCAACCATGAACACTGAAGCTTTCTTT. It specifies CASRATMNTEAFF.

The chain employs TRBV2 and TRBJ1-4, with TRBD1 as a possible D gene (6 bases). V gave up 5 bases and J gave up 0 bases, with 13 bases separating them. CDR1 and CDR2 from the germline V gene are SNHLY and FYNNEI. The CDR3 is 16 residues long. The CDR3 loop is CASSLDSKSTNEKLFF. The CDR3 bases are TGTGCCAGCAGTCTGGACAGCAAATCAACTAATGAAAAACTGTTTTTT.

This chain joins TRBV10-3 and TRBJ1-2; 8 positions match TRBD1. Losses at the gene ends were 8 bases for V and 6 bases for J; bases not matched to a gene: 11. CDR1 is ENHRY and CDR2 is SYGVKD in the germline V gene. The CDR3 loop spans 14 amino acids. The CDR3 coding sequence is TGTGCCATCGGGTCGGGACAGGTCCAGGATGGCTACACCTTC. Translation gives CAIGSGQVQDGYTF.

The chain combines TRBV19 with TRBJ2-7; a weak D match, TRBD1 (5 bases). This CDR3 region has 13 residues. Germline CDR1 is LNHDA and CDR2 is SQIVND (reference sequence). The V end was cut by 4 bases, the J end by 6 bases, with 13 bases between. The CDR3 loop reads CASSTGRGGEQYF. The CDR3 DNA follows: TGTGCCAGTAGTACCGGAAGGGGCGGCGAGCAGTACTTC.

The genes are TRBV7-2 and TRBJ2-7; D perhaps matches TRBD1 (5 bases). The CDR3 is 15 residues long. Germline V lookup: CDR1 SGHTA, CDR2 FQGNSA. V lost 5 bases, J lost 2 bases, and 16 bases lay in between. CDR3 in DNA: TGTGCCAGCAGCCCCCAGCCAGGGAAAGCCTACGAGCAGTACTTC. It encodes CASSPQPGKAYEQYF. The entire variable domain, with the rest obtained from reference TRBV7-2 and TRBJ2-7, is as follows: GAGVSQSPSNKVTEKGKDVELRCDPISGHTALYWYRQSLGQGLEFLIYFQGNSAPDKSGLPSDRFSAERTGGSVSTLTIQRTQQEDSAVYLCASSPQPGKAYEQYFGPGTRLTVT.

The chain joins TRBV18 to TRBJ1-2; D unresolved. Germline values: CDR1 KGHSH, CDR2 LQKENI. This CDR3 spans 16 amino acids. Trimming shortened V by 6 bases and J by 6 bases, and 23 bases separated the two germline ends. The CDR3 sequence: CASSLATENMGNGYTF. The CDR3 coding sequence is TGTGCCAGCTCCCTAGCTACAGAAAACATGGGGAATGGCTACACCTTC. The full variable domain, with the rest looked up from reference TRBV18 and TRBJ1-2, is NAGVMQNPRHLVRRRGQEARLRCSPMKGHSHVYWYRQLPEEGLKFMVYLQKENIIDESGMPKERFSAEFPKEGPSILRIQQVVRGDSAAYFCASSLATENMGNGYTFGSGTRLTVV.

The chain couples TRBV10-3 to TRBJ2-7, with a tentative D call TRBD2 (5 bases). Germline CDR1 ENHRY, CDR2 SYGVKD. Trimming left V 2 bases short and J 4 bases short, with 21 bases between. CDR3 length: 17 residues. CDR3 DNA sequence: TGTGCCATCAGTGAGGTTCTCCCGGGATTTGGGGTTTACGAGCAGTACTTC. This encodes CAISEVLPGFGVYEQYF.

This clone appeared a few times. One end of the junction does not line up with germline, which may come from a read error. The gene calls are TRBV6-6 and TRBJ2-1; 10 bases are a match to TRBD2. CDR1 and CDR2 from the germline V gene are MNHNY and SVGAGI (reference sequence). CDR3 length equals 14 residues. CDR3 protein: CASSYSAGTSVKIF. The CDR3 DNA reads TGTGCCAGCAGTTACTCGGCCGGGACTAGCGTGAAAATCTTC.

The CDR3 DNA sequence: TGCAGCGTTTCGTTTGGTGGGACAGAGAATCAGCCCCAGCATTTT. Protein product: CSVSFGGTENQPQHF. The rearrangement links TRBV29-1 to TRBJ1-5; TRBD1 matches 7 bases. CDR1 and CDR2 (germline): SQVTM, ANQGSEA. CDR3 size: 15 residues. V dropped 5 bases and J dropped 4; count of bases not matched to a gene: 11.

The CDR3 loop is CASSISQGRQPQHF. CDR3 DNA sequence: TGTGCCAGTAGTATATCCCAGGGTCGTCAGCCCCAGCATTTT. This chain connects TRBV19 to TRBJ1-5, with D possibly TRBD1 on 5 matching bases. Trimming stripped 2 bases from V and 6 bases from J, with 11 bases between. The CDR3 runs 14 residues. Looked up from germline, CDR1 is LNHDA and CDR2 is SQIVND (reference sequence). Full variable domain (rest looked up from reference TRBV19 and TRBJ1-5): DGGITQSPKYLFRKEGQNVTLSCEQNLNHDAMYWYRQDPGQGLRLIYYSQIVNDFQKGDIAEGYSVSREKKESFPLTVTSAQKNPTAFYLCASSISQGRQPQHFGDGTRLSIL.

The V and J genes are TRBV25-1 and TRBJ2-7; 7 nucleotides match TRBD2. Germline lookup yields CDR1 MGHDK and CDR2 SYGVNS. The CDR3 extends over 14 amino acids. Unmatched junction bases numbered 5, after V lost 3 bases and J lost 3 bases. CDR3 DNA: TGTGCCAGCAGTGAGGCGGGAGTTGACTACGAGCAGTACTTC. Its translation: CASSEAGVDYEQYF.